This TCR beta chain comes out of a study of OX40 agonist ivuxolimab in advanced cancers. The germline CDR1 and CDR2 sequences are SGHDT and YYEEEE. Trimming shortened V by 3 bases and J by 7 bases, and 11 bases separated the two germline ends. The CDR3 is 13 amino acids. Only in-frame clones appear in the TCRdb table, and some are missing; sequencing was by immunoSEQ multiplex PCR. The sample holds under 70,000 clones, 85% to 90% seen once. The clonotype was recovered from an adult with an advanced solid tumor such as melanoma, head and neck, liver or kidney cancer. Here the sequenced sample was CD4+ or CD8+ T cells sorted from blood, taken in a trial of the OX40 agonist ivuxolimab. This sequence joins TRBV5-6 and TRBJ2-4; D might be TRBD1 (6 bases). CDR3 in DNA: TGTGCCAGCAGCTCACAGGGATGGAACATTCAGTACTTC. It codes for CASSSQGWNIQYF.